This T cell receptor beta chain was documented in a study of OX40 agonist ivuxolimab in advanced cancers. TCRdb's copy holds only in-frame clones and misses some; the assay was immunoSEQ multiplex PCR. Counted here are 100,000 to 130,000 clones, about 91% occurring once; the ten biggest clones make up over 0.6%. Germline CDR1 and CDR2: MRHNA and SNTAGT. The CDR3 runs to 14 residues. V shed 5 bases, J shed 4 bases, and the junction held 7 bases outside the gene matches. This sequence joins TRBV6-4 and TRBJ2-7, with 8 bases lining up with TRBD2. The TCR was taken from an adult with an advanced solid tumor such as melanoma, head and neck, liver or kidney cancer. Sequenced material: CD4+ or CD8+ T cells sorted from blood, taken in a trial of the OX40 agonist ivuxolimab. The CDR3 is CASSSPGLDYEQYF. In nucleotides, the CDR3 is TGTGCCAGCAGTTCGCCGGGACTAGATTACGAGCAGTACTTC.